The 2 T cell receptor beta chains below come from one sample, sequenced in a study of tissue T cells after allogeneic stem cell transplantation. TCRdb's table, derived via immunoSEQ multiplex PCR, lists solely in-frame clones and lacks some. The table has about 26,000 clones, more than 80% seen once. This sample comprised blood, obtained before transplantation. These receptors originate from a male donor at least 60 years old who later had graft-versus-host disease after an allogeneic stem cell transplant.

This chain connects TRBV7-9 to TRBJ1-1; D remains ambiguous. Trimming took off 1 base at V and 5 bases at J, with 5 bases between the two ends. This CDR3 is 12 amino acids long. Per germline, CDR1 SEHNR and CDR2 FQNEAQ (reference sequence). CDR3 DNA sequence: TGTGCCAGCAGCTTAGGGAGGACTGAAGCTTTCTTT. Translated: CASSLGRTEAFF.

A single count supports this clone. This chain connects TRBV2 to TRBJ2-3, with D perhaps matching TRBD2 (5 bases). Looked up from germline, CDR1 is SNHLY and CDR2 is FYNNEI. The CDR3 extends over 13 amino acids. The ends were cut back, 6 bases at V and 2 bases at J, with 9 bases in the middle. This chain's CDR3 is CASRRETTDTQYF. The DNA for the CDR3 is TGTGCCAGCAGGAGGGAGACCACAGATACGCAGTATTTT.